Sequencing of this TCR beta chain was carried out in a study of T cells expressing NK-cell markers. CDR1 is KGHSH and CDR2 is LQKENI in the germline V gene. The CDR3 runs to 16 residues. TCRdb re-called the 5' RACE reads and catalogs CDR3 proteins one per entry, DNA excluded. The sample table includes about 460,000 distinct CDR3 sequences. What was sequenced was blood T cells: a sorted CD56 or NKG2C T cell subset, CD4+ or CD8+ T cells, or bulk PBMC T cells (not recorded which). The chain employs TRBV18 and TRBJ2-5; the TCRdb call, TRBD2, lacks DNA for checking. The TCR sequence derives from a woman between 50 and 59 years old in good health. The CDR3 loop reads CASSPSRWSSRETQYF.